Listed here are 25 T cell receptor beta chains from one sample, sequenced in a study of Ad26.COV2.S vaccination and SARS-CoV-2 variants. The data were produced by immunoSEQ multiplex PCR, yet TCRdb's version contains in-frame clones alone and is incomplete. The sample records just over 350,000 clones, about 85% being singletons. As for treatment: 15 to 20 received Ad26.COV2.S at low or high dose, single or two shots; several received placebo; per-sample allocation not given. Sample collection was performed on day 63 after the first vaccine or placebo injection. The source was peripheral blood, collected in a trial of Ad26.COV2.S vaccine versus placebo. These receptors came from a person between 18 and 59 years old who received the Ad26.COV2.S COVID-19 vaccine or a placebo.

The chain uses TRBV2 and TRBJ2-7, with TRBD1 identical over 7 bases. CDR1 and CDR2 from the germline V gene are SNHLY and FYNNEI. The CDR3 contains 13 residues. The junction had 3 bases not matched to a gene; V was cut back by 5 bases and J by 2 bases. The CDR3 sequence: CASSYDRAYEQYF. In nucleotides, the CDR3 is TGTGCCAGCAGTTATGACAGGGCCTACGAGCAGTACTTC. Together with reference TRBV2 and TRBJ2-7, the CDR3 gives the full variable domain: EPEVTQTPSHQVTQMGQEVILRCVPISNHLYFYWYRQILGQKVEFLVSFYNNEISEKSEIFDDQFSVERPDGSNFTLKIRSTKLEDSAMYFCASSYDRAYEQYFGPGTRLTVT.

The rearrangement joins TRBV5-1 to TRBJ1-1; 8 bases map to TRBD1. CDR3 size: 15 residues. Looked up from germline, CDR1 is SGHRS and CDR2 is YFSETQ. Trimming at V came to 4 bases and at J to 3 bases, leaving 8 bases not matched to a gene. The CDR3, as DNA: TGCGCCAGCAGCGTTGTCGGACAGGGTGACACTGAAGCTTTCTTT. It encodes CASSVVGQGDTEAFF.

This clone was seen more than once but under ten times. Different DNA sequences within this sample yield the same CDR3. J is TRBJ2-7 and V is TRBV10-3; 9 bases are shared with TRBD2. With 7 bases clipped from V and 1 base from J, the junction kept 8 bases outside the gene matches. The CDR3 totals 15 residues. Per germline, CDR1 ENHRY and CDR2 SYGVKD. The CDR3 reads CAITKGLAQSYEQYF. DNA of the CDR3: TGTGCCATCACCAAGGGACTAGCCCAGTCCTACGAGCAGTACTTC.

The sample holds one count of this clone. One end of the junction is discordant with germline, which a read error may explain. This chain connects TRBV5-5 to TRBJ2-7, with 9 bases identical to TRBD2. This CDR3 spans 14 amino acids. CDR1 is SGHKS, CDR2 YYEKEE, per germline (reference sequence). The CDR3 sequence is CASSLASTSGLSFF. CDR3 nucleotides: TGTGCCAGCAGCTTGGCAAGCACTAGCGGGTTATCATTCTTC.

The chain joins TRBV28 to TRBJ2-5; no firm D call. V lost 5 bases to trimming and J lost 5 bases, with 9 bases between them. This CDR3 has 12 amino acids. Per the germline V gene, CDR1 is MDHEN and CDR2 is SYDVKM. CDR3 protein: CASSQLRETQYF. For the CDR3, the DNA is TGTGCCAGCAGTCAGCTCCGTGAGACCCAGTACTTC. The full variable domain, completed using reference TRBV28 and TRBJ2-5, is DVKVTQSSRYLVKRTGEKVFLECVQDMDHENMFWYRQDPGLGLRLIYFSYDVKMKEKGDIPEGYSVSREKKERFSLILESASTNQTSMYLCASSQLRETQYFGPGTRLLVL.

This chain connects TRBV7-7 to TRBJ2-2; 11 positions match TRBD1. There are 16 residues in the CDR3. Per germline, CDR1 SSHAT and CDR2 FNYEAQ (reference sequence). J lost 5 bases, V lost 4 bases, and 6 bases had no gene match. The CDR3 region has the DNA TGTGCCAGCAGCTCTGGACAGGGGGCTCTAACCGGGGAGCTGTTTTTT. Its translation is CASSSGQGALTGELFF.

The chain carries TRBV6-2 or TRBV6-3 and TRBJ1-3; no clear D gene. The CDR3 extends over 18 amino acids. Germline-derived CDR1 and CDR2 are MNHEY and SVGEGT. V lost 2 bases, J lost 0 bases, and 17 bases lay in between. The CDR3 loop reads CASSYGRSNHPSGNTIYF. The CDR3 coding sequence is TGTGCCAGCAGTTACGGGAGATCGAACCATCCCTCTGGAAACACCATATATTTT.

This clone turned up a few times. Other nucleotide sequences from this sample produce the same CDR3. The chain carries TRBV29-1 and TRBJ2-7; D not resolved. The CDR3 is 11 residues long. The germline gives CDR1 SQVTM, CDR2 ANQGSEA. V dropped 4 bases and J dropped 3 bases, with 7 bases sitting between them. In DNA, the CDR3 is TGCAGCGTTGGGACGAGCTACGAGCAGTACTTC. This codes for CSVGTSYEQYF.

The chain couples TRBV6-5 to TRBJ1-1; TRBD1 is a possible D gene (5 bases). The CDR3 is 13 residues long. The germline V gene encodes CDR1 MNHEY and CDR2 SVGAGI. Deletions cut 0 bases from V and 3 bases from J, with 5 bases between. This CDR3 reads CASSYSQDTEAFF. CDR3 nucleotide sequence: TGTGCCAGCAGTTACTCACAGGACACTGAAGCTTTCTTT.

The genes are TRBV9 and TRBJ2-1; 9 bases are shared with TRBD2. Germline V gene data show CDR1 as SGDLS and CDR2 as YYNGEE. This CDR3 is 15 amino acids long. J lost 2 bases, V lost 6 bases, and 6 bases had no gene match. The CDR3 DNA follows: TGTGCCAGCACCCCGAGACTAGCGGCCTACAATGAGCAGTTCTTC. This gives the protein CASTPRLAAYNEQFF.

This chain uses TRBV7-2 with TRBJ2-1; no firm D call. The germline V gene encodes CDR1 SGHTA and CDR2 FQGNSA. Trimming stripped 6 bases from V and 5 bases from J, with 14 bases between. The CDR3 is 14 residues long. CDR3 loop: CASSTDPLHNEQFF. CDR3 in DNA: TGTGCCAGCAGTACCGACCCACTGCACAATGAGCAGTTCTTC. The full variable domain, its missing parts supplied by reference TRBV7-2 and TRBJ2-1, is GAGVSQSPSNKVTEKGKDVELRCDPISGHTALYWYRQSLGQGLEFLIYFQGNSAPDKSGLPSDRFSAERTGGSVSTLTIQRTQQEDSAVYLCASSTDPLHNEQFFGPGTRLTVL.

The chain has TRBV6-5 and TRBJ2-7, with D possibly being TRBD1 or TRBD2 (5 bases each). Trimming left V 2 bases short and J 2 bases short, with 10 bases between. The CDR3 has 14 residues. CDR1 and CDR2 (germline): MNHEY, SVGAGI. CDR3: CASSYRGPTYEQYF. The CDR3 DNA reads as TGTGCCAGCAGTTACCGGGGCCCCACCTACGAGCAGTACTTC.

This rearrangement joins TRBV2 to TRBJ1-5, with TRBD1 identical over 7 bases. The CDR3 totals 15 residues. Per the germline V gene, CDR1 is SNHLY and CDR2 is FYNNEI. The V gene end was trimmed by 4 bases and the J gene end by 3 bases; junction bases not matched to a gene: 6. The CDR3 loop is CASSGTGVNNQPQHF. The CDR3 DNA reads as TGTGCCAGCAGTGGTACAGGGGTGAACAATCAGCCCCAGCATTTT.

This chain connects TRBV5-1 to TRBJ2-7; D not certain. The ends were cut back, 7 bases at V and 6 bases at J, with 11 bases in the middle. Per germline, CDR1 SGHRS and CDR2 YFSETQ. This CDR3 is 11 amino acids long. CDR3 amino acids: CASAYYGEQYF. CDR3 nucleotide sequence: TGCGCCAGCGCCTACTACGGCGAGCAGTACTTC.

The chain carries TRBV3-1 (or the pseudogene TRBV3-2) and TRBJ1-6, with D uncertain. The length of the CDR3 is 16 residues. The germline gives CDR1 LGHDT, CDR2 YNNKEL (reference sequence). Trimming took 0 bases from V and 4 from J, leaving 10 bases between them. The DNA for the CDR3 is TGTGCCAGCAGCCAAGAGGCAGGCCGTTATAATTCACCCCTCCACTTT. Amino acids: CASSQEAGRYNSPLHF.

The rearrangement joins TRBV12-3 or TRBV12-4 to TRBJ1-2; TRBD1 matches at 9 bases. V dropped 6 bases and J dropped 8; count of bases not matched to a gene: 7. This CDR3 has 13 residues. The DNA of the CDR3 is TGTGCCAGCAGCTTTACAGGGGGCGGAGGCTACACCTTC. Its translation is CASSFTGGGGYTF.

A few counts support this clone. This sequence joins TRBV5-1 and TRBJ1-3; TRBD1 agrees at 7 bases. The germline V gene encodes CDR1 SGHRS and CDR2 YFSETQ. The CDR3 has 15 residues. V lost 0 bases to trimming and J lost 7 bases; unmatched junction nucleotides: 7. The DNA for the CDR3 is TGCGCCAGCAGCTTGGCCCAGGGAGGGGGCAACACCATATATTTT. Its translation is CASSLAQGGGNTIYF.

The V call is TRBV7-8, the J call TRBJ1-5, with D uncertain. Trimming removed 4 bases at V and 2 bases at J, with 6 bases between. This CDR3 is built from 13 residues. CDR1 is SGHVS and CDR2 is FQNEAQ in the germline V gene. This CDR3 reads CASSWDGNQPQHF. The CDR3 nucleotides read TGTGCCAGCAGCTGGGATGGCAATCAGCCCCAGCATTTT.

The chain recombines TRBV11-3 with TRBJ2-2; TRBD1 aligns across 9 bases. V lost 5 bases and J lost 1; bases outside the gene matches: 5. The CDR3 is 16 residues long. Germline V CDR1 and CDR2: SGHNT, YENEEA. The CDR3 region is CASSPSGQGNTGELFF. The CDR3 DNA sequence: TGTGCCAGCAGCCCTTCGGGACAGGGGAACACCGGGGAGCTGTTTTTT. The whole variable domain, filled in from reference TRBV11-3 and TRBJ2-2, reads EAGVVQSPRYKIIEKKQPVAFWCNPISGHNTLYWYLQNLGQGPELLIRYENEEAVDDSQLPKDRFSAERLKGVDSTLKIQPAELGDSAVYLCASSPSGQGNTGELFFGEGSRLTVL.

The gene calls are TRBV6-1 and TRBJ2-2, with D possibly being TRBD1 (5 bases). With 4 bases removed from V and 7 bases from J, the gap between germline ends came to 22 bases. This CDR3 contains 17 residues. Germline-derived CDR1 and CDR2 are MNHNS and SASEGT. The DNA for the CDR3 is TGTGCCAGCAGTGTGCCTACCGGCAGGGCGATGAGCGGGGAGCTGTTTTTT. Translation: CASSVPTGRAMSGELFF.

The V gene is TRBV10-1, the J gene TRBJ1-2; D is uncertain. Trimming removed 0 bases at V and 2 bases at J, with 4 bases between. CDR3 length: 13 residues. Per the germline V gene, CDR1 is WNHNN and CDR2 is SYGVQD (reference sequence). The CDR3 region is CASSESGNYGYTF. Here the CDR3 DNA reads TGCGCCAGCAGTGAGTCAGGGAACTATGGCTACACCTTC.

The count of this clone is one. V and J are TRBV30 and TRBJ2-7, with 7 bases matching TRBD1. After removal of 1 base from V and 6 bases from J, the junction contained 12 bases not matched to a gene. From germline, CDR1 is GTSNPN and CDR2 SVGIG (reference sequence). This CDR3 has 15 amino acids. The CDR3 spells CAWSGGTAHLGEQYF. The CDR3 DNA reads TGTGCCTGGAGTGGGGGGACAGCGCATCTGGGCGAGCAGTACTTC.

The chain couples TRBV30 to TRBJ2-5; D gene uncertain. V lost 3 bases and J lost 0, with 5 bases in between. There are 12 residues in the CDR3. Germline CDR1 is GTSNPN and CDR2 is SVGIG (reference sequence). CDR3 residues: CAWRQYQETQYF. CDR3 nucleotides: TGTGCCTGGAGACAGTACCAAGAGACCCAGTACTTC.

V usage is TRBV7-2 and J usage is TRBJ2-7, with D tentatively TRBD1 or TRBD2 (5 bases each). Germline V gene sequence: CDR1 SGHTA, CDR2 FQGNSA. The V end lost 11 bases, the J end lost 2 bases, and 10 bases lay between the germline ends. The CDR3 has 11 residues. CDR3 protein: CAVGPTYEQYF. The CDR3 bases are TGTGCCGTGGGACCAACCTACGAGCAGTACTTC. The full variable domain, its missing parts supplied by reference TRBV7-2 and TRBJ2-7, is GAGVSQSPSNKVTEKGKDVELRCDPISGHTALYWYRQSLGQGLEFLIYFQGNSAPDKSGLPSDRFSAERTGGSVSTLTIQRTQQEDSAVYLCAVGPTYEQYFGPGTRLTVT.

About this clone: Other DNA sequences of this sample code for an identical CDR3. The genes are TRBV7-2 and TRBJ2-5; D is ambiguous. CDR3 size: 12 residues. Germline lookup yields CDR1 SGHTA and CDR2 FQGNSA. The V gene lost 0 bases and the J gene lost 5 bases, with 4 bases spanning the gap. DNA of the CDR3: TGTGCCAGCAGCTTAGCAAGGGAGACCCAGTACTTC. Translating it yields CASSLARETQYF.